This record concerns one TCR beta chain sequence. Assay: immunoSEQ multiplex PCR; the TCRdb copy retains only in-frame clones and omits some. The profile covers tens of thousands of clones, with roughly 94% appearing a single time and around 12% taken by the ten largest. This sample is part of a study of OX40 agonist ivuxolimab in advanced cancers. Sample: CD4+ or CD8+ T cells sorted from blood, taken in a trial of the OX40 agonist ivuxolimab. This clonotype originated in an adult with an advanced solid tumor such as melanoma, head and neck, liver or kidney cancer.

As DNA, the CDR3 is TGTGCCAGCAGTGATGGACAGGGGGCCTACGAGCAGTACTTC. This gives the protein CASSDGQGAYEQYF. The chain is built from TRBV27 and TRBJ2-7; 10 nucleotides match TRBD1. Trimming removed 5 bases from V and 2 bases from J; junction bases left unmatched: 3. Per germline, CDR1 MNHEY and CDR2 SMNVEV (reference sequence). CDR3 length equals 14 residues.